These T cell receptor beta chains were read from a single sample in a study of cytomegalovirus exposure and HLA in healthy donors. Assay used: immunoSEQ multiplex PCR; TCRdb lists only in-frame clones, some missing. The table records around 220,000 clones, roughly 84% of them present only once. Material for sequencing was PBMCs. These TCRs come from a girl between 10 and 17 years old in good health and CMV-seronegative. Each CDR3 is given with its conserved first and last residue. Each record gives: V gene, clone size, J gene, D gene, CDR3 protein, CDR3 DNA. The D gene is left open where the match is weak. Clone size, where shown, is once, few, many, or a class for clones that have expanded.

v_gene: TRBV10-3
abundance: .
j_gene: TRBJ2-1
d_gene: TRBD2
CDR3aa: CAISTTPPGLAGINNEQFF
CDR3nt: TGTGCCATCAGTACCACTCCTCCGGGACTAGCGGGAATTAACAATGAGCAGTTCTTC

v_gene: TRBV29-1
abundance: .
j_gene: TRBJ1-4
d_gene: TRBD1
CDR3aa: CSAGQGGEKLFF
CDR3nt: TGCAGCGCCGGACAGGGCGGAGAAAAACTGTTTTTT

v_gene: TRBV5-6
abundance: .
j_gene: TRBJ1-1
d_gene: TRBD1
CDR3aa: CASSWTGMNTEAFF
CDR3nt: TGTGCCAGCAGCTGGACAGGTATGAACACTGAAGCTTTCTTT

v_gene: TRBV29-1
abundance: .
j_gene: TRBJ2-7
d_gene: .
CDR3aa: CSVGNRVSSYEQYF
CDR3nt: TGCAGCGTTGGGAACAGGGTGAGCTCCTACGAGCAGTACTTC

v_gene: TRBV11-2
abundance: .
j_gene: TRBJ1-2
d_gene: TRBD1
CDR3aa: CASSPGGSGRGYTF
CDR3nt: TGTGCCAGCAGCCCAGGGGGATCCGGCCGGGGCTACACCTTC

v_gene: TRBV4-3
abundance: .
j_gene: TRBJ1-4
d_gene: .
CDR3aa: CASSQEQGPATNEKLFF
CDR3nt: TGCGCCAGCAGCCAAGAACAGGGTCCAGCAACTAATGAAAAACTGTTTTTT

v_gene: TRBV19
abundance: .
j_gene: TRBJ2-7
d_gene: .
CDR3aa: CASSTLGEQYF
CDR3nt: TGTGCCAGTAGTACGCTCGGCGAGCAGTACTTC

v_gene: TRBV7-3
abundance: .
j_gene: TRBJ1-1
d_gene: .
CDR3aa: CASSLIKQVGTEAFF
CDR3nt: TGTGCCAGCAGCTTAATTAAACAGGTTGGCACTGAAGCTTTCTTT

v_gene: TRBV27
abundance: .
j_gene: TRBJ2-7
d_gene: TRBD1
CDR3aa: CASSLSRQGPYEQYF
CDR3nt: TGTGCCAGCAGTTTATCGCGACAGGGCCCCTACGAGCAGTACTTC

v_gene: TRBV2
abundance: .
j_gene: TRBJ2-5
d_gene: .
CDR3aa: CASSGRGQETQYF
CDR3nt: TGTGCCAGCAGTGGAAGGGGCCAAGAGACCCAGTACTTC

v_gene: TRBV5-4
abundance: .
j_gene: TRBJ2-5
d_gene: .
CDR3aa: CASSLALGAGQETQYF
CDR3nt: TGTGCCAGCAGCTTGGCCCTAGGCGCGGGCCAAGAGACCCAGTACTTC

v_gene: TRBV19
abundance: once
j_gene: TRBJ2-7
d_gene: TRBD2
CDR3aa: CASSIGGPGLAGPYEQYF
CDR3nt: TGTGCCAGTAGTATAGGGGGCCCGGGACTAGCGGGACCCTACGAGCAGTACTTC

v_gene: TRBV7-6
abundance: .
j_gene: TRBJ2-3
d_gene: .
CDR3aa: CASSRGQTTDTQYF
CDR3nt: TGTGCCAGCAGCCGTGGACAGACCACAGATACGCAGTATTTT

v_gene: TRBV7-2
abundance: once
j_gene: TRBJ1-6
d_gene: .
CDR3aa: CASSSSGTGGPPLHF
CDR3nt: TGTGCCAGCAGCTCTTCCGGGACGGGGGGTCCACCCCTCCACTTT

v_gene: TRBV2
abundance: .
j_gene: TRBJ2-3
d_gene: .
CDR3aa: CASSPQYF
CDR3nt: TGTGCCAGCAGTCCTCAGTATTTT

v_gene: TRBV13
abundance: .
j_gene: TRBJ1-1
d_gene: TRBD1
CDR3aa: CASSTRDRGLSGEAFF
CDR3nt: TGTGCCAGCAGCACCCGGGACAGGGGGTTGTCTGGTGAAGCTTTCTTT

v_gene: TRBV6-5
abundance: .
j_gene: TRBJ1-2
d_gene: TRBD1
CDR3aa: CASRPLRRGTGGYTF
CDR3nt: TGTGCCAGCAGACCTCTTCGTCGTGGGACAGGTGGCTACACCTTC

v_gene: TRBV6-5
abundance: .
j_gene: TRBJ2-1
d_gene: .
CDR3aa: CASSYSPGLNEQFF
CDR3nt: TGTGCCAGCAGTTACTCTCCTGGACTGAATGAGCAGTTCTTC

v_gene: TRBV6-1
abundance: .
j_gene: TRBJ2-4
d_gene: .
CDR3aa: CASSEYGGGNIQYF
CDR3nt: TGTGCCAGCAGTGAATATGGAGGCGGAAACATTCAGTACTTC

v_gene: TRBV7-8
abundance: few
j_gene: TRBJ2-6
d_gene: TRBD1
CDR3aa: CASSPRDSPSGANVLTF
CDR3nt: TGTGCCAGCAGCCCCCGGGACAGTCCCTCTGGGGCCAACGTCCTGACTTTC

v_gene: TRBV28
abundance: .
j_gene: TRBJ2-3
d_gene: TRBD2
CDR3aa: CASSPLGTSVTTDTQYF
CDR3nt: TGTGCCAGCAGTCCCCTCGGGACTAGCGTGACCACAGATACGCAGTATTTT

v_gene: TRBV7-9
abundance: .
j_gene: TRBJ2-1
d_gene: .
CDR3aa: CSTTSYNEQFF
CDR3nt: TGTTCCACAACTAGTTACAATGAGCAGTTCTTC

v_gene: TRBV28
abundance: .
j_gene: TRBJ1-2
d_gene: TRBD1
CDR3aa: CASSLQGQYGYTF
CDR3nt: TGTGCCAGCAGTTTACAGGGACAGTATGGCTACACCTTC

v_gene: TRBV6-5
abundance: .
j_gene: TRBJ1-5
d_gene: .
CDR3aa: CASSRGGGQPQHF
CDR3nt: TGTGCCAGCAGTAGGGGCGGGGGTCAGCCCCAGCATTTT

v_gene: TRBV28
abundance: .
j_gene: TRBJ1-5
d_gene: .
CDR3aa: CASSFRGDQPQHF
CDR3nt: TGTGCCAGCAGTTTCAGGGGCGATCAGCCCCAGCATTTT

v_gene: TRBV7-3
abundance: .
j_gene: TRBJ1-2
d_gene: .
CDR3aa: CASSLEGHRGYGYTF
CDR3nt: TGTGCCAGCAGCTTAGAGGGACACCGTGGATATGGCTACACCTTC

v_gene: TRBV27
abundance: .
j_gene: TRBJ2-1
d_gene: .
CDR3aa: CASSRGDTFNNEQFF
CDR3nt: TGTGCCAGCAGCCGCGGGGATACCTTCAACAATGAGCAGTTCTTC

v_gene: TRBV4-2
abundance: .
j_gene: TRBJ2-1
d_gene: .
CDR3aa: CASSQGPGGFGEQFF
CDR3nt: TGTGCCAGCAGCCAAGGGCCGGGGGGCTTCGGTGAGCAGTTCTTC

v_gene: TRBV2
abundance: few
j_gene: TRBJ2-6
d_gene: .
CDR3aa: CASSPSPGANVLTF
CDR3nt: TGTGCCAGCAGCCCCAGTCCTGGGGCCAACGTCCTGACTTTC

v_gene: TRBV7-3
abundance: few
j_gene: TRBJ1-1
d_gene: .
CDR3aa: CASSSGMTNTEAFF
CDR3nt: TGTGCCAGCAGTTCCGGGATGACGAACACTGAAGCTTTCTTT

v_gene: TRBV19
abundance: .
j_gene: TRBJ1-1
d_gene: TRBD1
CDR3aa: CASRTPILTGSTEAFF
CDR3nt: TGTGCCAGCCGTACCCCAATTTTGACAGGGTCCACTGAAGCTTTCTTT

v_gene: TRBV19
abundance: .
j_gene: TRBJ1-6
d_gene: TRBD1
CDR3aa: CASSRAGTDVYSYNSPLHF
CDR3nt: TGTGCCAGTAGTCGCGCCGGGACAGACGTATACTCCTATAATTCACCCCTCCACTTT

v_gene: TRBV5-4
abundance: few
j_gene: TRBJ1-1
d_gene: .
CDR3aa: CASSLMSGASLSIAFF
CDR3nt: TGTGCCAGCAGCTTGATGTCTGGGGCTTCATTAAGCATCGCTTTCTTT

v_gene: TRBV5-1
abundance: few
j_gene: TRBJ2-7
d_gene: TRBD1
CDR3aa: CASSPGQGSYEQYF
CDR3nt: TGCGCCAGCAGCCCGGGACAGGGCTCTTACGAGCAGTACTTC

v_gene: TRBV27
abundance: .
j_gene: TRBJ2-4
d_gene: .
CDR3aa: CASGFLGRGTPEAKNIQYF
CDR3nt: TGTGCCAGCGGTTTCTTAGGTCGTGGGACACCCGAAGCCAAAAACATTCAGTACTTC

v_gene: TRBV2
abundance: .
j_gene: TRBJ2-1
d_gene: TRBD2
CDR3aa: CASDPGLAGEGGLGEQFF
CDR3nt: TGTGCCAGCGATCCGGGACTAGCGGGAGAAGGGGGTCTGGGTGAGCAGTTCTTC

v_gene: TRBV30
abundance: .
j_gene: TRBJ1-5
d_gene: .
CDR3aa: CAWSKSGVVSQPQHF
CDR3nt: TGTGCCTGGAGTAAGTCAGGGGTTGTCAGCCAGCCCCAGCATTTT

v_gene: TRBV7-9
abundance: .
j_gene: TRBJ2-3
d_gene: TRBD2
CDR3aa: CASSPGLAGVSDTQYF
CDR3nt: TGTGCCAGCAGCCCCGGACTAGCGGGAGTGTCAGATACGCAGTATTTT

v_gene: TRBV21-1
abundance: .
j_gene: TRBJ2-7
d_gene: .
CDR3aa: CASSKGEVWPHEQYF
CDR3nt: TGTGCCAGCAGCAAAGGTGAGGTTTGGCCCCACGAGCAGTACTTC

v_gene: TRBV7-8
abundance: .
j_gene: TRBJ2-1
d_gene: .
CDR3aa: CASSRGPGELVSGEQFF
CDR3nt: TGTGCCAGCAGCAGAGGCCCCGGGGAATTAGTCTCTGGTGAGCAGTTCTTC

v_gene: TRBV9
abundance: .
j_gene: TRBJ2-1
d_gene: TRBD2
CDR3aa: CASSVVGGGSYNEQFF
CDR3nt: TGTGCCAGCAGCGTAGTGGGGGGGGGCTCCTACAATGAGCAGTTCTTC

v_gene: TRBV27
abundance: .
j_gene: TRBJ2-7
d_gene: .
CDR3aa: CASSSTWEQYF
CDR3nt: TGTGCCAGCAGTTCTACGTGGGAGCAGTACTTC

v_gene: TRBV7-2
abundance: .
j_gene: TRBJ1-5
d_gene: .
CDR3aa: CASTVNVGAPQHF
CDR3nt: TGTGCCAGCACCGTCAACGTCGGTGCCCCCCAGCATTTT

v_gene: TRBV5-4
abundance: .
j_gene: TRBJ2-7
d_gene: TRBD2
CDR3aa: CASSLGGSSGHQTYEQYF
CDR3nt: TGTGCCAGCAGCTTGGGAGGGTCTAGCGGGCACCAAACCTACGAGCAGTACTTC

v_gene: TRBV6-5
abundance: .
j_gene: TRBJ1-1
d_gene: TRBD1
CDR3aa: CASSWTGDTEAFF
CDR3nt: TGTGCCAGCAGTTGGACAGGGGACACTGAAGCTTTCTTT

v_gene: TRBV7-9
abundance: .
j_gene: TRBJ1-5
d_gene: TRBD1
CDR3aa: CASSLEGGAGQPQHF
CDR3nt: TGTGCCAGCAGCTTAGAAGGGGGCGCGGGTCAGCCCCAGCATTTT

v_gene: TRBV5-4
abundance: .
j_gene: TRBJ1-1
d_gene: .
CDR3aa: CASSPPGIGVLEAFF
CDR3nt: TGTGCCAGCAGCCCGCCGGGTATCGGGGTCCTCGAAGCTTTCTTT

v_gene: TRBV15
abundance: .
j_gene: TRBJ2-1
d_gene: TRBD2
CDR3aa: CATSRDWSGGYNEQFF
CDR3nt: TGTGCCACCAGCAGAGATTGGAGCGGGGGGTACAATGAGCAGTTCTTC

v_gene: TRBV30
abundance: few
j_gene: TRBJ1-1
d_gene: .
CDR3aa: CAWSVRVAGMNTEAFF
CDR3nt: TGTGCCTGGAGTGTAAGAGTCGCAGGCATGAACACTGAAGCTTTCTTT

v_gene: TRBV18
abundance: once
j_gene: TRBJ2-2
d_gene: TRBD1
CDR3aa: CASSPKQGAANTGELFF
CDR3nt: TGTGCCAGCTCACCAAAACAGGGGGCGGCGAACACCGGGGAGCTGTTTTTT

v_gene: TRBV28
abundance: .
j_gene: TRBJ1-1
d_gene: .
CDR3aa: CASSLGSHRAEAFF
CDR3nt: TGTGCCAGCAGTTTAGGGTCACACAGGGCTGAAGCTTTCTTT

v_gene: TRBV9
abundance: .
j_gene: TRBJ1-1
d_gene: .
CDR3aa: CASSPLPAGNTEAFF
CDR3nt: TGTGCCAGCAGCCCCCTCCCGGCGGGAAACACTGAAGCTTTCTTT

v_gene: TRBV9
abundance: once
j_gene: TRBJ2-2
d_gene: TRBD2
CDR3aa: CASSDREGLAGGWGTGELFF
CDR3nt: TGTGCCAGCAGCGACCGAGAAGGACTAGCGGGAGGTTGGGGCACCGGGGAGCTGTTTTTT